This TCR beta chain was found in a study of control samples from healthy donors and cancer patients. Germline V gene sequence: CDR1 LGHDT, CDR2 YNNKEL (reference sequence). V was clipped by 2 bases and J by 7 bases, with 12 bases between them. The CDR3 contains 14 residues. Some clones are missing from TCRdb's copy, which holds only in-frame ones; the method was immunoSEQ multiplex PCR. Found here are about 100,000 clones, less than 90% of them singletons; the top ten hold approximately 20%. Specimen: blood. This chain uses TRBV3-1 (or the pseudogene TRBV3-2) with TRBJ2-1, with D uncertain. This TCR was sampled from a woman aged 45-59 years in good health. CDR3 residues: CASSQRFEKNEQFF. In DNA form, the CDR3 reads TGTGCCAGCAGCCAACGGTTTGAAAAAAATGAGCAGTTCTTC.